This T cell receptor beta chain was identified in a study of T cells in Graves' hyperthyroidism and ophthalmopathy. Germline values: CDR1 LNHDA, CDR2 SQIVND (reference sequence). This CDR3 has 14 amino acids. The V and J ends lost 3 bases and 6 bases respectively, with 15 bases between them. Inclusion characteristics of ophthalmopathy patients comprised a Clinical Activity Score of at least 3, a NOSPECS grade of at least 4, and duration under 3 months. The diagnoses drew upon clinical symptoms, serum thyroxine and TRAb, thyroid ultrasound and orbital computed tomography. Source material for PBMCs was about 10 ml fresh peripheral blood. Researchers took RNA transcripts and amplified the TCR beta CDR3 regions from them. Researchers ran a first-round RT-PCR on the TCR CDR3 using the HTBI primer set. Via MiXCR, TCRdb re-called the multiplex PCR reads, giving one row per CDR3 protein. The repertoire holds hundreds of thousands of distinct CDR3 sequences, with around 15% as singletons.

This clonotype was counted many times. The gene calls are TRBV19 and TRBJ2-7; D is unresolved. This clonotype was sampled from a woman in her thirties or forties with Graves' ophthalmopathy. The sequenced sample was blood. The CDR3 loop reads CASSIGGVPGEQYF. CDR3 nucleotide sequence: TGTGCCAGTAGTATTGGTGGAGTACCTGGCGAGCAGTACTTC.